This TCR beta chain was profiled in a study of T cell changes during pregnancy in multiple sclerosis. Libraries were prepared by immunoSEQ multiplex PCR; TCRdb keeps only in-frame clonotypes and omits some of them. The profile shows about 29,000 clones, approximately 94% of them singletons. Unmatched junction bases numbered 10, after V lost 7 bases and J lost 2 bases. The germline V gene encodes CDR1 SQVTM and CDR2 ANQGSEA. The CDR3 consists of 15 residues. V gene TRBV29-1 combines with J gene TRBJ2-2; 7 bases align to TRBD1. The sample in question was CD8+ T cells from peripheral blood mononuclear cells, obtained before pregnancy. This TCR was recovered from a female donor with multiple sclerosis, enrolled in a pregnancy study. The CDR3 sequence is CSARGAGGNTGELFF. As DNA, the CDR3 is TGCAGCGCCCGAGGCGCAGGGGGTAACACCGGGGAGCTGTTTTTT.